This TCR beta chain comes out of a study of T cells in women clearing cervical HPV infection. Some clones are missing from TCRdb's copy, which holds only in-frame ones; the method was immunoSEQ multiplex PCR. The sample table includes over 15,000 clones. A word on this clone: The missing CDR3 end, 3 residues past where the read stops, is filled in from the germline J gene.

The CDR3 covers 15 residues. The germline V gene has CDR1 DFQATT and CDR2 SNEGSKA (reference sequence). Trimming removed 0 bases from V and 7 bases from J; junction bases left unmatched: 8. The chain recombines TRBV20-1 with TRBJ2-1; 8 positions agree with TRBD1. The TCR was taken from a woman between 18 and 70 years old with a cervical HPV16 infection that either progressed to CIN3+ or cleared (not recorded which). Sequenced sample: blood buffy coat. CDR3 loop: CSARDWSRGLNEQFF. The CDR3 bases that were read are TGCAGTGCTAGAGATTGGTCCAGGGGGCTGAATGAG.